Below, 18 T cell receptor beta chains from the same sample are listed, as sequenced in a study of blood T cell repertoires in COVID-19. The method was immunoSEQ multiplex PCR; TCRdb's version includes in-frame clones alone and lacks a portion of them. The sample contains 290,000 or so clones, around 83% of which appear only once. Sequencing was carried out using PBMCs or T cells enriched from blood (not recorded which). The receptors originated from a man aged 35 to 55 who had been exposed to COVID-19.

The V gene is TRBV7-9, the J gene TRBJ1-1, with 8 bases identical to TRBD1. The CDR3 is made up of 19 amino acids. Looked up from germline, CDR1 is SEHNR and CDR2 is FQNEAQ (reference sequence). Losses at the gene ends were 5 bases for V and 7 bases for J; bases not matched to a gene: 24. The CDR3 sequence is CASSLRQGPLTGRNSEAFF. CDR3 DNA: TGTGCCAGCAGCCTAAGACAGGGGCCACTGACAGGGAGGAATAGTGAAGCTTTCTTT.

CDR3 region: CASSLFGTESYTF. The CDR3 DNA follows: TGTGCCAGTAGTCTCTTCGGGACAGAGAGCTACACCTTC. The chain joins TRBV27 to TRBJ1-2; 7 bases line up with TRBD1. J gave up 9 bases and V 9 bases, and 13 bases lay outside the gene matches. CDR1 is MNHEY, CDR2 SMNVEV, per germline (reference sequence). CDR3 length equals 13 residues.

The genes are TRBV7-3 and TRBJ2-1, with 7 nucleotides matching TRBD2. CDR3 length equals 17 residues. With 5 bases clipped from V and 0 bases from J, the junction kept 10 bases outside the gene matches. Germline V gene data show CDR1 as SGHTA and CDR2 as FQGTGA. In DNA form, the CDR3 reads TGTGCCAGCAGCCGATCCGGGTCGGGAGGCTCCTACAATGAGCAGTTCTTC. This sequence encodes CASSRSGSGGSYNEQFF.

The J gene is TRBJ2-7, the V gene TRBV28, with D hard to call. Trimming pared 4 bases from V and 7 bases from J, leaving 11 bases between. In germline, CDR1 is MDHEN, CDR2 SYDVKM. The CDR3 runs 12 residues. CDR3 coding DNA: TGTGCCAGCAGTTCCCCGACGGGTGAGCAGTACTTC. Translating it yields CASSSPTGEQYF.

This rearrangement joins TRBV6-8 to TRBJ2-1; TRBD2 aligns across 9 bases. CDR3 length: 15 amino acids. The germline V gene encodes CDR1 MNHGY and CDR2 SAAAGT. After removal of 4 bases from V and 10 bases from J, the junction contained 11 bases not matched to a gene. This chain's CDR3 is CASSFFGGRAVEQFF. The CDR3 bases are TGTGCCAGCAGTTTTTTCGGCGGGAGGGCCGTGGAGCAGTTCTTC.

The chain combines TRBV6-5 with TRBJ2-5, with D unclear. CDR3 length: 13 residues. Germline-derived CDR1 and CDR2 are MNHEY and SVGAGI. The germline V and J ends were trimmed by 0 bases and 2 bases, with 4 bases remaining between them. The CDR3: CASSYSTQETQYF. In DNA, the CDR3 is TGTGCCAGCAGTTACTCGACACAAGAGACCCAGTACTTC.

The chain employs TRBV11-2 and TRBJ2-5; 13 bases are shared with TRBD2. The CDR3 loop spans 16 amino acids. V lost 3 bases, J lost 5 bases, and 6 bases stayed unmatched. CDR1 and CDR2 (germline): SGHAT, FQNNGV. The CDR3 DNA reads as TGTGCCAGCAGCTTGGGGACTAGCGGGGATGGGGAGACCCAGTACTTC. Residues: CASSLGTSGDGETQYF.

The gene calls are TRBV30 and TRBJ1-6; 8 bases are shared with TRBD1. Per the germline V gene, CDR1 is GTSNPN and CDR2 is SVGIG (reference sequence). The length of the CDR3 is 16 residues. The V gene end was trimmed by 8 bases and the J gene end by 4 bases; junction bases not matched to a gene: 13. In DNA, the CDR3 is TGTGCCGGCCAGGACAGGGAAGATTCGTATAATTCACCCCTCCACTTT. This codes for CAGQDREDSYNSPLHF.

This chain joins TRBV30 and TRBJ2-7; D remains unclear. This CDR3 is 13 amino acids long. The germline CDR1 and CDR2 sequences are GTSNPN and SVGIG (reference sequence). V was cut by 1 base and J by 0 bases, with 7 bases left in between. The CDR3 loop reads CAWSGWSSYEQYF. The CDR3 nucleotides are TGTGCCTGGAGTGGTTGGAGCTCCTACGAGCAGTACTTC.

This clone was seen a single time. The CDR3 protein is CASSPTLTSGSYNEQFF. The CDR3 region has the DNA TGTGCCAGCAGCCCTACCCTGACTAGCGGGAGTTACAATGAGCAGTTCTTC. The chain employs TRBV7-9 and TRBJ2-1; 12 nucleotides agree with TRBD2. CDR1 SEHNR and CDR2 FQNEAQ come from the germline V gene (reference sequence). V trimming: 5 bases; J trimming: 4 bases; junction bases outside the gene matches: 9. The CDR3 extends over 17 amino acids. The full variable domain, in which reference TRBV7-9 and TRBJ2-1 provide the parts outside the CDR3, is DTGVSQNPRHKITKRGQNVTFRCDPISEHNRLYWYRQTLGQGPEFLTYFQNEAQLEKSRLLSDRFSAERPKGSFSTLEIQRTEQGDSAMYLCASSPTLTSGSYNEQFFGPGTRLTVL.

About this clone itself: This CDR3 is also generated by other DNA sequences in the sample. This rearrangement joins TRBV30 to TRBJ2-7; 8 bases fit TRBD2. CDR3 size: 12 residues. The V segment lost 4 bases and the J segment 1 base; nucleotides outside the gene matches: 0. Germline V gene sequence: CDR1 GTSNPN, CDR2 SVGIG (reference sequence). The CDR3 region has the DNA TGTGCCTGGACTAGCGGGTCCTACGAGCAGTACTTC. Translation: CAWTSGSYEQYF. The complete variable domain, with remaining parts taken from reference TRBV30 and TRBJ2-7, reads SQTIHQWPATLVQPVGSPLSLECTVEGTSNPNLYWYRQAAGRGLQLLFYSVGIGQISSEVPQNLSASRPQDRQFILSSKKLLLSDSGFYLCAWTSGSYEQYFGPGTRLTVT.

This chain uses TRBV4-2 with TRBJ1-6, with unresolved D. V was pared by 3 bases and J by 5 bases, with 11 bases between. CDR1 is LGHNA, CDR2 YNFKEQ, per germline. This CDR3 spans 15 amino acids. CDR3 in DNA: TGTGCCAGCAGCCAGGCACAGATCGATAATTCACCCCTCCACTTT. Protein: CASSQAQIDNSPLHF.

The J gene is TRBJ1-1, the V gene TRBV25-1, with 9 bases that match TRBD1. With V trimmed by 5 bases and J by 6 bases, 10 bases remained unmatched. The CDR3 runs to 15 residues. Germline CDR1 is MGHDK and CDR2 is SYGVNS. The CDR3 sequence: CASSSPGQGLPEAFF. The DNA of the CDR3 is TGTGCCAGCAGTTCCCCGGGACAGGGCCTACCTGAAGCTTTCTTT.

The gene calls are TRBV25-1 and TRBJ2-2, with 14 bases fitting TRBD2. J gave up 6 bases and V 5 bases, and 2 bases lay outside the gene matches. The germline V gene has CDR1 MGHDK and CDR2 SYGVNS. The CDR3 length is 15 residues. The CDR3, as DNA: TGTGCCAGCAGTTGGGGACTAGCGGGAGCCGGGGAGCTGTTTTTT. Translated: CASSWGLAGAGELFF.

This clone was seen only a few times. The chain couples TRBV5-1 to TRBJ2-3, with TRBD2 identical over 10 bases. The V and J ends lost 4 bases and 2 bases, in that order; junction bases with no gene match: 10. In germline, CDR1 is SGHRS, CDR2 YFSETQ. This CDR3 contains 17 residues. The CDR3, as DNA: TGCGCCAGCAGCCCCCGGACTAGCGGAGGGGTCACAGATACGCAGTATTTT. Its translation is CASSPRTSGGVTDTQYF.

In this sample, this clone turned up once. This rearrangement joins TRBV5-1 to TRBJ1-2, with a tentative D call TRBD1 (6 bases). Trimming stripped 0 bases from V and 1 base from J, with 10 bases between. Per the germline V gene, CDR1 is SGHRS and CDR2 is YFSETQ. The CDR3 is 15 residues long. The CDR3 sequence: CASSLGTASNYGYTF. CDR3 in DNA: TGCGCCAGCAGCTTGGGGACAGCTAGTAACTATGGCTACACCTTC. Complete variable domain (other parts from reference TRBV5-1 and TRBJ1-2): KAGVTQTPRYLIKTRGQQVTLSCSPISGHRSVSWYQQTPGQGLQFLFEYFSETQRNKGNFPGRFSGRQFSNSRSEMNVSTLELGDSALYLCASSLGTASNYGYTFGSGTRLTVV.

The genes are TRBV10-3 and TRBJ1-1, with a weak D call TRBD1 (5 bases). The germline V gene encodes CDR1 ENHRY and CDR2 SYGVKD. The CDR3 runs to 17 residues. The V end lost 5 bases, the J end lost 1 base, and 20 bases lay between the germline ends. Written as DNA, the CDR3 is TGTGCCATCAGTTTTCGGGGCGGAGGGGACCGGAACACTGAAGCTTTCTTT. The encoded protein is CAISFRGGGDRNTEAFF.

This chain's CDR3 is CASGTGGREQYF. CDR3 DNA: TGTGCCAGCGGGACAGGGGGCCGGGAGCAGTACTTC. The rearrangement uses TRBV19 and TRBJ2-7; 12 bases agree with TRBD1. This CDR3 comprises 12 residues. Unmatched junction bases numbered 4, after V lost 9 bases and J lost 7 bases. The germline V gene has CDR1 LNHDA and CDR2 SQIVND (reference sequence).